This TCR beta chain was identified in a study of hypomethylating agent response in myelodysplastic syndrome. Study-level background: Patients with myelodysplastic syndrome were under ten male and 2 female. Study-wide results and caveats: Control donors' ages did not match those of MDS patients.

A note on this clone: Its antigen remains unidentified.

The CDR3 sequence is 14 residues long. V lost 6 bases to trimming and J lost 6 bases, with 14 bases between them. Germline loops: CDR1 SNHLY, CDR2 FYNNEI. Each sample had approximately 430 ng DNA, as two 200 ng replicates, at survey resolution. In the study's own analysis: Of fewer than 200,000 unique clonotypes, more than 1.5% were previously reported viral-epitope-specific in VDJdb. Here immunoSEQ multiplex PCR was the method, and the copy in TCRdb shows in-frame clones only, minus some. V and J calls plus clone size are reproduced from that table; the DNA served to infer D and trimming. The table records nearly 4,000 clones, more than 75% of them present only once.

The genes are TRBV2 and TRBJ2-2, with D possibly called TRBD1 or TRBD2 (7 bases each). Sequenced material: bone marrow, taken before or after starting hypomethylating agent treatment for myelodysplastic syndrome (not recorded which). The clonotype originates from a human donor with myelodysplastic syndrome. The CDR3 here is CASSGGTDAGELFF. Written as DNA, the CDR3 is TGTGCCAGCAGCGGGGGGACAGACGCCGGGGAGCTGTTTTTT. The whole variable domain, filled in from reference TRBV2 and TRBJ2-2, reads EPEVTQTPSHQVTQMGQEVILRCVPISNHLYFYWYRQILGQKVEFLVSFYNNEISEKSEIFDDQFSVERPDGSNFTLKIRSTKLEDSAMYFCASSGGTDAGELFFGEGSRLTVL.